This T cell receptor (beta chain) was recorded in a study of CD8+ T cells in alopecia areata. Study as a whole: Patients received oral tofacitinib, 5 to 10 mg twice daily, for moderate-to-severe alopecia areata.

The treatment: oral pan-JAK inhibitor, 5-10 mg twice daily. The authors sorted CD4+ and CD8+ T cells from PBMCs. General study points: Scalp specimens additionally yield sequences from normal skin's resident alphabeta T cells. Scalp clonality, together with expanded CD8+ clones among the top 100, fell significantly with tofacitinib.

RNA was extracted and reverse transcribed into cDNA as the sequencing template. Sequenced by immunoSEQ multiplex PCR; TCRdb stores in-frame clones only, minus some. The sample includes about 100,000 clones, roughly 56% of them seen just once. As concerns this clone: As yet, its antigen is unknown.

Per the germline V gene, CDR1 is SNHLY and CDR2 is FYNNEI. Trimming stripped 7 bases from V and 3 bases from J, with 9 bases between. The CDR3 runs 12 residues. The sequenced sample was CD8+ T cells sorted from blood, obtained at week 56, from a patient treated with tofacitinib. V usage is TRBV2 and J usage is TRBJ1-1; no reliable D call. The origin of this receptor is a human donor with alopecia areata. The DNA for the CDR3 is TGTGCCAGCATCGGCGGAGACACTGAAGCTTTCTTT. Residues: CASIGGDTEAFF.